A single sample gave rise to the 21 T cell receptor beta chains below, sequenced in a study of early T cells in non-severe SARS-CoV-2 infection. Each CDR3 protein gets one entry after TCRdb re-called the 5' RACE reads with MiXCR. The sample yields approximately 39,000 distinct CDR3 sequences, about 5% seen once. Sequenced material: whole blood. All receptors come from an adult who was a healthcare worker with PCR-confirmed SARS-CoV-2 infection or an uninfected control (not recorded which).

This clonotype was seen only a few times. The chain couples TRBV11-1 to TRBJ2-2; D possibly matches TRBD1 or TRBD2 (6 bases each). The CDR3 is made up of 15 amino acids. CDR1 is SGHAT, CDR2 FQDESV, per germline (reference sequence). V gave up 5 bases and J gave up 2 bases, with 12 bases separating them. The CDR3 spells CASSHFGGNTGELFF. CDR3 nucleotides: TGTGCCAGCAGCCACTTCGGGGGCAACACCGGGGAGCTGTTTTTT.

This clonotype appeared a few times. The chain links TRBV14 to TRBJ2-7, with TRBD1 identical over 10 bases. The germline V gene has CDR1 SGHDN and CDR2 FVKESK. V lost 6 bases, J lost 2 bases, and 4 bases stayed unmatched. The CDR3 runs 14 residues. The CDR3 reads CASSLGTGAYEQYF. CDR3 sequence (DNA): TGTGCCAGCAGTTTGGGGACAGGGGCCTACGAGCAGTACTTC.

At least ten counts were recorded for this clonotype. The chain uses TRBV29-1 and TRBJ2-1; a possible D gene is TRBD1 (5 bases). CDR3 length: 18 residues. Germline V gene sequence: CDR1 SQVTM, CDR2 ANQGSEA. Trimming left V 6 bases short and J 5 bases short, with 29 bases between. CDR3 sequence: CSVGRGDVDYWNNNEQFF. Written as DNA, the CDR3 is TGCAGCGTGGGGCGCGGTGACGTGGATTACTGGAACAACAATGAGCAGTTCTTC.

There are many counts of this clonotype. The genes are TRBV27 and TRBJ2-5; 7 bases are a match to TRBD2. V was pared by 1 base and J by 4 bases, with 12 bases of the junction left unmatched. The CDR3 consists of 17 residues. The germline V gene encodes CDR1 MNHEY and CDR2 SMNVEV (reference sequence). CDR3 bases: TGTGCCAGCAGTTTATATCCGGCCAGCCCGGGGGGAGAGACCCAGTACTTC. It specifies CASSLYPASPGGETQYF.

This clonotype was recorded many times. The gene calls are TRBV3-1 and TRBJ1-3; D gene uncertain. Trimming removed 1 base at V and 0 bases at J, with 10 bases between. This CDR3 contains 16 residues. The germline gives CDR1 LGHDT, CDR2 YNNKEL (reference sequence). The CDR3 loop reads CASSQGRLSSGNTIYF. The CDR3, as DNA: TGTGCCAGCAGCCAAGGGAGGCTGAGCTCTGGAAACACCATATATTTT.

The sample holds many counts of this clonotype. V is TRBV10-3 and J is TRBJ2-2; 11 positions match TRBD2. Trimming took 4 bases from V and 6 from J; bases not matched to a gene: 4. Germline CDR1 reads ENHRY; CDR2 reads SYGVKD. The length of the CDR3 is 15 residues. CDR3 region: CAISGLAGTAGELFF. The CDR3 region has the DNA TGTGCCATCAGTGGACTAGCGGGGACCGCCGGGGAGCTGTTTTTT.

This clonotype was seen many times. This sequence joins TRBV6-6 and TRBJ2-7, with 8 bases matching TRBD1. Unmatched junction bases numbered 4, after V lost 7 bases and J lost 5 bases. This CDR3 comprises 12 residues. The germline CDR1 and CDR2 sequences are MNHNY and SVGAGI (reference sequence). The CDR3 sequence is CASKPGGHEQYF. Written as DNA, the CDR3 is TGTGCCAGCAAACCAGGGGGCCACGAGCAGTACTTC.

This clonotype was found many times. This rearrangement joins TRBV7-2 to TRBJ2-1; no firm D call. The CDR3 has 11 residues. CDR1 is SGHTA, CDR2 FQGNSA, per germline. Trimming took off 6 bases at V and 9 bases at J, with 9 bases between the two ends. This CDR3 reads CASSLSREQFF. In DNA form, the CDR3 reads TGTGCCAGCAGTCTTAGTCGTGAGCAGTTCTTC.

This clonotype appeared many times. The chain couples TRBV4-2 to TRBJ2-6, with 7 bases identical to TRBD1. This CDR3 is 17 amino acids long. Germline CDR1 LGHNA, CDR2 YNFKEQ. Trimming cost V 1 base and J 2 bases; bases outside gene matches: 5. In DNA, the CDR3 is TGTGCCAGCAGCCAAGCAAGGACAGGAGCTGGGGCCAACGTCCTGACTTTC. Its translation: CASSQARTGAGANVLTF.

The chain recombines TRBV10-3 with TRBJ2-3; a weak D match, TRBD1 (6 bases). The length of the CDR3 is 13 residues. Trimming removed 4 bases at V and 6 bases at J, with 11 bases between. Germline V CDR1 and CDR2: ENHRY, SYGVKD. The CDR3 protein is CAISAQGTDTQYF. The CDR3 DNA reads TGTGCCATCAGTGCACAGGGAACCGATACGCAGTATTTT.

This clonotype was seen many times. The chain combines TRBV6-1 with TRBJ2-7; 12 bases match TRBD2. The CDR3 is 16 residues long. Germline assignment: CDR1 MNHNS and CDR2 SASEGT. The ends lost 2 bases at V and 7 bases at J; junction bases unmatched: 9. The CDR3 DNA sequence: TGTGCCAGCAGTGAAAGACTAGCGGGGGTTCCTGGGGAGCAGTACTTC. It yields the protein CASSERLAGVPGEQYF.

This clonotype was counted many times. A read error may account for a junction end that differs from germline. The rearrangement links TRBV23-1 to TRBJ2-7, with 7 bases identical to TRBD1. TRBV23-1 is annotated as an ORF whose role is uncertain. CDR3 size: 13 residues. The CDR3 DNA reads TGCGCCAGCGGTCACAACAGGGGATCCGAGCAGTACTTC. This codes for CASGHNRGSEQYF.

This clonotype was observed at least ten times. The chain combines TRBV20-1 with TRBJ2-1; D might be TRBD1 or TRBD2, each matching 5 bases. The germline CDR1 and CDR2 sequences are DFQATT and SNEGSKA (reference sequence). This CDR3 is built from 17 residues. Deletions cut 0 bases from V and 0 bases from J, with 15 bases between. CDR3 DNA: TGCAGTGCTAGAGATGAGGACGGGGCCTTCTCCTACAATGAGCAGTTCTTC. This translates into CSARDEDGAFSYNEQFF.

This clonotype has ten or more counts. The gene calls are TRBV12-3 or TRBV12-4 and TRBJ1-5; D is unresolved. The CDR3 covers 13 residues. Trimming left V 2 bases short and J 7 bases short, with 9 bases between. CDR3 sequence: CASSLSWRQPQHF. In DNA form, the CDR3 reads TGTGCCAGCAGTTTAAGTTGGCGACAGCCCCAGCATTTT.

This clonotype was found a few times. The chain is built from TRBV3-1 and TRBJ1-6; 7 nucleotides align to TRBD1. V lost 6 bases and J lost 8; bases outside the gene matches: 4. This CDR3 comprises 13 residues. Germline V gene lookup returns CDR1 LGHDT and CDR2 YNNKEL (reference sequence). In nucleotides, the CDR3 is TGTGCCAGCAGACGTGGGACAGATTCACCCCTCCACTTT. Its protein product is CASRRGTDSPLHF. Using reference TRBV3-1 and TRBJ1-6 for the parts outside the CDR3, the full variable domain is DTAVSQTPKYLVTQMGNDKSIKCEQNLGHDTMYWYKQDSKKFLKIMFSYNNKELIINETVPNRFSPKSPDKAHLNLHINSLELGDSAVYFCASRRGTDSPLHFGNGTRLTVT.

The sample holds many counts of this clonotype. The V call is TRBV5-1, the J call TRBJ1-6; 7 bases map to TRBD1. Losses at the gene ends were 0 bases for V and 10 bases for J; bases not matched to a gene: 7. Germline CDR1 is SGHRS and CDR2 is YFSETQ. This CDR3 contains 15 residues. The CDR3 protein is CASSLETGRRSPLHF. The CDR3 coding sequence is TGCGCCAGCAGCTTGGAGACAGGGAGGAGATCACCCCTCCACTTT.

This clonotype has ten or more counts. The rearrangement joins TRBV12-3 or TRBV12-4 to TRBJ1-2; D possibly corresponds to TRBD1 (5 bases). The CDR3 is made up of 14 amino acids. V was cut by 0 bases and J by 7 bases, with 12 bases left in between. The CDR3 loop reads CASSLALRGGGYTF. CDR3 bases: TGTGCCAGCAGTTTAGCGCTGCGGGGCGGTGGCTACACCTTC.

A word on this clonotype: This clone may be a read error of a much larger clone one base away. The chain employs TRBV6-2 or TRBV6-3 and TRBJ2-1; 12 positions agree with TRBD2. There are 16 residues in the CDR3. CDR1 is MNHEY and CDR2 is SVGEGT in the germline V gene. As DNA, the CDR3 is TGTGCCAGCAGTTATCCGAGGACTAGCGGGGACAATGAGCAGATCTTC. Translating gives CASSYPRTSGDNEQIF.

This clonotype was counted at least ten times. The chain has TRBV19 and TRBJ2-7, with 7 bases fitting TRBD2. The germline V gene has CDR1 LNHDA and CDR2 SQIVND (reference sequence). Trimming at V came to 6 bases and at J to 0 bases, leaving 8 bases not matched to a gene. The CDR3 sequence is 15 residues long. For the CDR3, the DNA is TGTGCCAGTAGCCTGGGGGGACTAAGCTCCTACGAGCAGTACTTC. Its protein is CASSLGGLSSYEQYF.

This clonotype was seen at least ten times. The chain carries TRBV5-1 and TRBJ2-5, with 12 bases aligning to TRBD1. V gave up 4 bases and J gave up 5 bases; unmatched junction bases: 6. Per the germline V gene, CDR1 is SGHRS and CDR2 is YFSETQ. The length of the CDR3 is 15 residues. CDR3 loop: CASSVGTGGLETQYF. CDR3 nucleotides: TGCGCCAGCAGCGTCGGGACAGGGGGCTTGGAGACCCAGTACTTC.

This clonotype was observed many times. J is TRBJ1-6 and V is TRBV5-1, with TRBD1 as a possible D gene (5 bases). V dropped 3 bases and J dropped 5 bases, with 12 bases sitting between them. Per germline, CDR1 SGHRS and CDR2 YFSETQ. The CDR3 consists of 15 residues. This CDR3 reads CASSSSDSHNSPLHF. For the CDR3, the DNA is TGCGCCAGCAGCTCTTCCGACAGTCATAATTCACCCCTCCACTTT.